The 17 T cell receptor beta chains listed next were all sequenced from one sample in a study of identical twins. TCRdb processed the 5' RACE reads anew with MiXCR; each CDR3 protein has one entry. This sample yields fewer than 650,000 distinct CDR3 sequences, of which about 7.1% are seen a single time; around 1.6% belongs to the top ten. A further study also used this sample, focusing on yellow fever vaccine responses in identical twins.

The sequencing sample was made of PBMCs. These receptors all come from a woman younger than 35 in good health.

This chain joins TRBV24-1 and TRBJ2-7; 7 nucleotides match TRBD2. The CDR3 runs 17 residues. V lost 2 bases and J lost 5; bases outside the gene matches: 14. Germline values: CDR1 KGHDR, CDR2 SFDVKD. The chain's CDR3 is CATSDSPASGKSHEQYF. For the CDR3, the DNA is TGTGCCACCAGTGATTCCCCGGCTAGCGGTAAGTCGCACGAGCAGTACTTC.

The table lists this clonotype with many counts. The chain is built from TRBV6-1 and TRBJ1-2, with 11 nucleotides matching TRBD1. Germline CDR1 is MNHNS and CDR2 is SASEGT. This CDR3 has 17 residues. After removal of 6 bases from V and 3 bases from J, the junction contained 12 bases not matched to a gene. CDR3 in amino acids: CASRETGTGGGDYGYTF. In DNA, the CDR3 is TGTGCCAGCAGGGAAACCGGGACAGGGGGAGGCGACTATGGCTACACCTTC.

This clonotype was detected only a few times. The CDR3 region is CSVKGGQETQYF. The CDR3 nucleotides read TGCAGCGTCAAGGGGGGGCAAGAGACCCAGTACTTC. The chain uses TRBV29-1 and TRBJ2-5; D may be TRBD2 (7 bases). This CDR3 has 12 residues. Trimming stripped 6 bases from V and 2 bases from J, with 10 bases between. Germline V gene data show CDR1 as SQVTM and CDR2 as ANQGSEA.

The chain employs TRBV5-1 and TRBJ1-2, with D possibly being TRBD1 (5 bases). CDR1 and CDR2 (germline): SGHRS, YFSETQ. The V and J ends lost 4 bases and 1 base respectively, with 17 bases between them. The CDR3 loop spans 16 amino acids. The CDR3 here is CASSQEGPLDNYGYTF. CDR3 DNA sequence: TGCGCCAGCAGCCAGGAGGGGCCCCTTGATAACTATGGCTACACCTTC.

This clonotype occurred a few times. The V gene is TRBV5-1, the J gene TRBJ2-7; possibly TRBD2 for D (6 bases). Deletions cut 6 bases from V and 5 bases from J, with 12 bases between. Germline assignment: CDR1 SGHRS and CDR2 YFSETQ. The CDR3 sequence is 12 residues long. CDR3 nucleotide sequence: TGCGCCAGCACCTGTAGGAGGGACGAGCAGTACGTC. This codes for CASTCRRDEQYV.

This clonotype was counted ten times or more. This chain uses TRBV7-9 with TRBJ2-3; D call uncertain. Germline V gives CDR1 SEHNR, CDR2 FQNEAQ (reference sequence). The length of the CDR3 is 14 residues. With 7 bases removed from V and 0 bases from J, the gap between germline ends came to 11 bases. CDR3 region: CASTPLGSTDTQYF. DNA for the CDR3: TGTGCCAGCACCCCACTGGGGAGCACAGATACGCAGTATTTT. Full variable domain (missing parts from reference TRBV7-9 and TRBJ2-3): DTGVSQNPRHKITKRGQNVTFRCDPISEHNRLYWYRQTLGQGPEFLTYFQNEAQLEKSRLLSDRFSAERPKGSFSTLEIQRTEQGDSAMYLCASTPLGSTDTQYFGPGTRLTVL.

This clonotype came up a few times. CDR3: CATLAASYNEQFF. The CDR3 DNA follows: TGCGCCACCCTAGCGGCTTCCTACAATGAGCAGTTCTTC. The V gene is TRBV10-2, the J gene TRBJ2-1; 7 positions agree with TRBD2. The CDR3 is 13 residues long. Germline V gives CDR1 WSHSY, CDR2 SAAADI. Losses at the gene ends were 10 bases for V and 1 base for J; bases not matched to a gene: 4.

This clonotype has just a few counts. V usage is TRBV3-1 and J usage is TRBJ1-4; D is unresolved. The V and J ends lost 2 bases and 7 bases respectively, with 8 bases between them. CDR1 and CDR2 (germline): LGHDT, YNNKEL (reference sequence). The CDR3 is 13 residues long. Here the CDR3 reads CASSQSNGEKLFF. The CDR3 DNA follows: TGTGCCAGCAGCCAATCTAACGGTGAAAAACTGTTTTTT.

This chain links TRBV7-2 with TRBJ1-1; D possibly corresponds to TRBD1 (5 bases). V was pared by 4 bases and J by 11 bases, with 17 bases between. Germline lookup yields CDR1 SGHTA and CDR2 FQGNSA. This CDR3 spans 13 amino acids. DNA of the CDR3: TGTGCCAGCAGCTCCGAGCCGGGGACGGGGGCTTTCTTT. Translated, it gives CASSSEPGTGAFF. Combining the CDR3 with reference TRBV7-2 and TRBJ1-1 gives the whole variable domain GAGVSQSPSNKVTEKGKDVELRCDPISGHTALYWYRQSLGQGLEFLIYFQGNSAPDKSGLPSDRFSAERTGGSVSTLTIQRTQQEDSAVYLCASSSEPGTGAFFGQGTRLTVV.

This clonotype has a count of ten or more. The chain combines TRBV2 with TRBJ1-5; maybe TRBD1 (6 bases). Trimming pared 0 bases from V and 5 bases from J, leaving 17 bases between. Germline values: CDR1 SNHLY, CDR2 FYNNEI. The CDR3 sequence is 17 residues long. The CDR3 spells CASSEALIRGRDQPQHF. The CDR3 nucleotides read TGTGCCAGCAGTGAAGCGCTTATTAGGGGGAGGGATCAGCCCCAGCATTTT.

This clonotype came up many times. The V and J genes are TRBV12-3 or TRBV12-4 and TRBJ2-5; D not certain. The CDR3 runs to 13 residues. The ends were cut back, 3 bases at V and 1 base at J, with 6 bases in the middle. The CDR3 DNA follows: TGTGCCAGCAGTTTTACGGTCCAAGAGACCCAGTACTTC. It encodes CASSFTVQETQYF.

This clonotype occurred many times. The rearrangement joins TRBV18 to TRBJ2-6; D ambiguous. The length of the CDR3 is 16 residues. V lost 3 bases and J lost 5, with 14 bases in between. Germline CDR1 is KGHSH and CDR2 is LQKENI. Written as DNA, the CDR3 is TGTGCCAGCTCACCTCCCGGCCAGAGCTGGGCCAACGTCCTGACTTTC. Amino acids: CASSPPGQSWANVLTF.

The chain joins TRBV20-1 to TRBJ2-1; 7 nucleotides line up with TRBD2. The CDR3 contains 16 residues. V was pared by 0 bases and J by 2 bases, with 7 bases of the junction left unmatched. Germline V gene lookup returns CDR1 DFQATT and CDR2 SNEGSKA (reference sequence). CDR3 loop: CSARDPGRGAYNEQFF. The CDR3 bases are TGCAGTGCTAGAGATCCGGGACGGGGGGCCTACAATGAGCAGTTCTTC.

This clonotype has at least ten counts. The rearrangement joins TRBV5-1 to TRBJ2-7; 10 bases are a match to TRBD2. V shed 1 base, J shed 5 bases, and the junction held 9 bases outside the gene matches. The CDR3 extends over 16 amino acids. In germline, CDR1 is SGHRS, CDR2 YFSETQ. CDR3 DNA sequence: TGCGCCAGCAGCTTGCCTCTCCTAGCGGGAGAGAACGAGCAGTACTTC. It codes for CASSLPLLAGENEQYF.

This clonotype was counted only a few times. The chain joins TRBV12-3 or TRBV12-4 to TRBJ1-5, with 9 bases fitting TRBD1. Trimming at V came to 6 bases and at J to 7 bases, leaving 13 bases not matched to a gene. The CDR3 has 16 amino acids. CDR3 residues: CASSRATGGAWQPQHF. CDR3 bases: TGTGCCAGCAGCCGAGCTACAGGGGGCGCATGGCAGCCCCAGCATTTT.

The chain joins TRBV7-9 to TRBJ2-1; a possible D gene is TRBD1 (5 bases). Between the trimmed V and J ends, which lost 5 bases and 6 bases, there was a span of 17 bases. The CDR3 extends over 15 amino acids. The V gene's germline CDR1 is SEHNR and CDR2 FQNEAQ (reference sequence). CDR3 sequence reads: CASSLKPMTVNEQFF. The CDR3, as DNA: TGTGCCAGCAGCCTGAAACCGATGACAGTCAATGAGCAGTTCTTC.

This clonotype has a count of ten or more. The chain has TRBV20-1 and TRBJ1-1; D unclear. The CDR3 covers 11 residues. Germline values: CDR1 DFQATT, CDR2 SNEGSKA (reference sequence). Between the trimmed V and J ends, which lost 6 bases and 5 bases, there was a span of 10 bases. CDR3 DNA sequence: TGCAGTGCCACATGGCGAACTGAAGCTTTCTTT. Its protein is CSATWRTEAFF.